What follows describes a single T cell receptor (beta chain). Its antigen is currently unknown. The CDR3 contains 13 residues. Trimming pared 4 bases from V and 4 bases from J, leaving 12 bases between. CDR1 and CDR2 from the germline V gene are SGHDT and YYEEEE. Donors were nominally healthy when sampled, though unrecorded immune exposures were likely. This sample is part of a study of cytomegalovirus exposure and HLA in healthy donors. Notes on the study in general: Later, TCR association rates were found to vary by HLA locus, highest for DRB1 and lowest for HLA-C. The study designated 164 TCR beta chains cytomegalovirus-associated.

PCR amplification relied on 60 Vbeta primers (plus 13 Jbeta primers). TCRdb keeps only in-frame clones here, not all; method: immunoSEQ multiplex PCR. The data contain roughly 300,000 clones, 86% of them singletons. The TCR originated in a man aged 40-49 years in good health and CMV-seropositive. The chain joins TRBV5-6 to TRBJ2-7; D is perhaps TRBD1 (5 bases). Sequenced input: PBMCs. CDR3 in DNA: TGTGCCAGCAGCCTTGGGGCCCGTTACGAGCAGTACTTC. Translated: CASSLGARYEQYF.